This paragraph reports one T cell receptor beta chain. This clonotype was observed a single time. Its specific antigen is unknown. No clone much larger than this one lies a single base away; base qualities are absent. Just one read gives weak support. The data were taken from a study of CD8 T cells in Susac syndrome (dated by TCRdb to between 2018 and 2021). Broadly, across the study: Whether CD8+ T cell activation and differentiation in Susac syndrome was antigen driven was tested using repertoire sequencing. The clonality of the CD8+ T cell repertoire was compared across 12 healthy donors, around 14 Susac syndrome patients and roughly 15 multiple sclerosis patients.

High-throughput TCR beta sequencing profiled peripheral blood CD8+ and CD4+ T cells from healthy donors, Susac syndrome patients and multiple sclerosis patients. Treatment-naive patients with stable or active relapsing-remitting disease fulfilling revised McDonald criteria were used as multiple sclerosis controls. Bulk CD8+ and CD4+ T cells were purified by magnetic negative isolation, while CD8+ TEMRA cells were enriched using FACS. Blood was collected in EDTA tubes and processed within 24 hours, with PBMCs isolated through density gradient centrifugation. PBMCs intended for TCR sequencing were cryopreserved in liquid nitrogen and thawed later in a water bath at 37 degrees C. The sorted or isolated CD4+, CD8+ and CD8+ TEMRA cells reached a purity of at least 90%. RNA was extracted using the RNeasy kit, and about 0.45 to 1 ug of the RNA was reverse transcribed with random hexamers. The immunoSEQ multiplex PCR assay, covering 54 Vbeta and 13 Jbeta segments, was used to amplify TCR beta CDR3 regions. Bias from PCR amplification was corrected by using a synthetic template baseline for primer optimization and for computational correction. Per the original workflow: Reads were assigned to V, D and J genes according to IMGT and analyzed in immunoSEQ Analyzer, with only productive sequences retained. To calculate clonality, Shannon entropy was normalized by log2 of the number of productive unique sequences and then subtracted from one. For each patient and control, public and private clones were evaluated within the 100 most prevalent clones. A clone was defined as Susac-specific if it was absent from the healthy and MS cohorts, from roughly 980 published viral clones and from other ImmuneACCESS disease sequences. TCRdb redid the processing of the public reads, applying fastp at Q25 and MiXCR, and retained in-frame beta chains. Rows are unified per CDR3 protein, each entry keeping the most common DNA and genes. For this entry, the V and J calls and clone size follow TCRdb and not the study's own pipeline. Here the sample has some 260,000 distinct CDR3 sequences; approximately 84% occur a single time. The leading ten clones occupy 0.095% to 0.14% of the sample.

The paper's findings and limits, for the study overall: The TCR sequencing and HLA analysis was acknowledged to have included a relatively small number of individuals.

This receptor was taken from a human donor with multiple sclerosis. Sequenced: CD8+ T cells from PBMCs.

The CDR3 region has the sequence CASSRQGGLETQYF. The DNA sequence follows: TGTGCCAGCAGCAGGCAGGGCGGATTGGAGACCCAGTACTTC. The chain is assembled from TRBV21-1 and TRBJ2-5; the tabulated D call, TRBD2, remains unverified against the DNA. TRBV21-1 is an annotated pseudogene. Its CDR3 holds 14 amino acids, cysteine through phenylalanine. Only CDR3 DNA remains: 42 bases, in frame from the first base.